This TCR beta chain came from a study of T cell responses to AZD1222 COVID-19 vaccine. Study conclusions and caveats: Receipt of two AZD1222 doses was followed by a rise in Spike-specific TCR breadth and depth. With dominance at 160-218 and 743-854, vaccine-associated CD4 TCRs spanned spike.

As concerns this clone: Antigen unknown.

Clones were read by immunoSEQ multiplex PCR, and TCRdb kept only the in-frame ones, dropping some. Found here are some 200,000 clones, approximately 93% of them singletons; the top ten hold 3.5% to 5%. The V and J ends lost 0 bases and 2 bases respectively, with 8 bases between them. CDR1 and CDR2 (germline): MNHEY, SVGAGI. This CDR3 has 14 residues. The starting material was peripheral blood, obtained on day 0 of AZD1222 vaccination. This sequence originates from an adult in good health. This chain joins TRBV6-5 and TRBJ2-7, with TRBD1 as a possible D gene (5 bases). The CDR3 loop is CASSYSDIAYEQYF. The DNA for the CDR3 is TGTGCCAGCAGTTACTCGGACATAGCCTACGAGCAGTACTTC.